The 9 T cell receptor beta chains listed next were all sequenced from one sample in a study of blood T cell repertoires in COVID-19. TCRdb keeps only in-frame clones here, not all; method: immunoSEQ multiplex PCR. The sample lists some 70,000 clones, roughly 91% seen once, with 10% in the top ten. The sequencing sample was made of PBMCs or T cells enriched from blood (not recorded which). The origin of the receptors is a woman between 40 and 55 years old who had recovered from COVID-19.

The chain carries TRBV11-1 and TRBJ1-2; TRBD1 might be the D (6 bases). V was shortened by 3 bases and J by 6 bases, with 11 bases between the two germline ends. This CDR3 contains 13 residues. Germline CDR1 is SGHAT and CDR2 is FQDESV (reference sequence). The CDR3 here is CASSFDRLNGYTF. In nucleotides, the CDR3 is TGTGCCAGCAGCTTCGACAGGTTGAATGGCTACACCTTC.

In DNA form, the CDR3 reads TGTGCCAGCAGCCGGGGTGAGGAGACCCAGTACTTC. This encodes CASSRGEETQYF. The chain is built from TRBV6-6 and TRBJ2-5, with D tentatively TRBD2 (5 bases). The CDR3 is 12 amino acids. CDR1 is MNHNY and CDR2 is SVGAGI in the germline V gene (reference sequence). Trimming took 6 bases from V and 5 from J, leaving 10 bases between them.

The chain couples TRBV27 to TRBJ2-1, with TRBD2 matching 7 bases. The CDR3 covers 14 residues. Germline V CDR1 and CDR2: MNHEY, SMNVEV (reference sequence). Trimming cost V 6 bases and J 3 bases; bases outside gene matches: 5. The CDR3: CASRRGDRYNEQFF. The CDR3 coding sequence is TGTGCCAGCAGACGGGGGGATCGCTACAATGAGCAGTTCTTC.

The V call is TRBV10-3, the J call TRBJ2-5; 11 bases match TRBD2. The V gene end was trimmed by 2 bases and the J gene end by 1 base; junction bases not matched to a gene: 6. Germline V CDR1 and CDR2: ENHRY, SYGVKD. The CDR3 loop spans 17 amino acids. This CDR3 is CAISEVAGGTFQETQYF. As DNA, the CDR3 is TGTGCCATCAGTGAGGTAGCGGGGGGGACCTTCCAAGAGACCCAGTACTTC.

The chain joins TRBV2 to TRBJ2-6, with 7 bases matching TRBD1. Germline lookup yields CDR1 SNHLY and CDR2 FYNNEI. The V segment lost 7 bases and the J segment 0 bases; nucleotides outside the gene matches: 6. The CDR3 has 16 residues. CDR3 amino acids: CASTGQILSGANVLTF. In DNA form, the CDR3 reads TGTGCCAGCACGGGACAGATCCTCTCTGGGGCCAACGTCCTGACTTTC.

The chain carries TRBV10-2 and TRBJ2-1; TRBD2 aligns across 11 bases. J gave up 7 bases and V 0 bases, and 11 bases lay outside the gene matches. The CDR3 runs 18 residues. Germline V gene data show CDR1 as WSHSY and CDR2 as SAAADI. The CDR3: CASSESTLAGGPLNEQFF. CDR3 coding DNA: TGCGCCAGCAGTGAGTCGACGTTAGCGGGGGGGCCGTTAAATGAGCAGTTCTTC.

This clone occurred once. J is TRBJ1-2 and V is TRBV4-2; 10 bases are a match to TRBD1. V trimming: 2 bases; J trimming: 4 bases; junction bases outside the gene matches: 10. Per the germline V gene, CDR1 is LGHNA and CDR2 is YNFKEQ. CDR3 length: 17 residues. CDR3 nucleotides: TGTGCCAGCAGCCAACAAGCCGGGACAGGGGATGGCTATGGCTACACCTTC. Protein sequence: CASSQQAGTGDGYGYTF.

This clone was observed once. V gene TRBV11-3 combines with J gene TRBJ2-2; no clear D gene. CDR3 length: 15 residues. Trimming pared 1 base from V and 2 bases from J, leaving 8 bases between. CDR1 is SGHNT, CDR2 YENEEA, per germline. The CDR3 here is CASSLVVSNTGELFF. The CDR3 bases are TGTGCCAGCAGCTTAGTGGTCAGTAACACCGGGGAGCTGTTTTTT.

The V gene is TRBV12-5, the J gene TRBJ2-2, with TRBD2 matching over 10 bases. This CDR3 contains 20 residues. CDR1 is LGHNT, CDR2 FRNRAP, per germline. With 0 bases clipped from V and 6 bases from J, the junction kept 16 bases outside the gene matches. The CDR3 nucleotides read TGTGCTAGTGGTTTGGTACAACCAGCGGGGGGGCTGGGGCTAGCCGGGGAGCTGTTTTTT. Its translation is CASGLVQPAGGLGLAGELFF.